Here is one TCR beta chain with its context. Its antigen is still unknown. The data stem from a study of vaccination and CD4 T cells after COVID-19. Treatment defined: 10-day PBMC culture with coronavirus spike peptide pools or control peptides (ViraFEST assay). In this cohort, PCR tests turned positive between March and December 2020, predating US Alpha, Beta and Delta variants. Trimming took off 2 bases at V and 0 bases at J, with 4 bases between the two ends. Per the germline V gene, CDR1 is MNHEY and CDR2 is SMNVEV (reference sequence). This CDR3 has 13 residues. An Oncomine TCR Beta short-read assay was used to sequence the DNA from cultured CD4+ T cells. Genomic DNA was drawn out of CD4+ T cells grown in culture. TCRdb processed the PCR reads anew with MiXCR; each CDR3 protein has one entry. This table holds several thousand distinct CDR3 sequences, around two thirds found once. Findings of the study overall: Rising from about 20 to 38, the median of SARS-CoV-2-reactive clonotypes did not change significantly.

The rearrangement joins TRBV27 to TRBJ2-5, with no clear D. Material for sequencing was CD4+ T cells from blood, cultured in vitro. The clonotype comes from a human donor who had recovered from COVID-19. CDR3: CASSLAYQETQYF. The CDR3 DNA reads TGTGCCAGCAGTTTAGCGTACCAAGAGACCCAGTACTTC.